This T cell receptor (beta chain) was sequenced in a study of molecular identifiers for immune sequencing clone quantification. Study observations and caveats: Whereas clones above 20 RNA copies held under 1% of naive-cell molecules, they held over 97% of effector molecules.

This clonotype was picked up many times. Its antigen is still unknown. V lost 0 bases and J lost 7, with 18 bases in between. Germline V CDR1 and CDR2: MNHEY, SVGAGI. This CDR3 contains 16 residues. Previously described methods and listed TCR primers produced bulk TCR libraries. TCRdb re-called the PCR reads through MiXCR, storing one row per CDR3 protein. The table has about 640,000 distinct CDR3 sequences, just under 20% seen once; the top ten hold around 0.9%. Sequencing libraries of naive CD8 cells derived from roughly 20,000 to 1,000,000 sorted cells with 10%, 30% or 50% RNA. Naive CD8 T cells were sorted as CD8+CD4-CCR7+CD45RA+.

The receptor's source is a human donor in good health. Some libraries in this study had Jurkat cell RNA spiked in. This chain links TRBV6-5 with TRBJ1-2; D is possibly TRBD1 (5 bases). Sequenced material: naive CD8+ T cells from blood, with Jurkat cell RNA spiked in. Regarding subset: FACS-sorted CD8+CD4-CCR7+CD45RA+ naive T cells. The CDR3, as DNA: TGTGCCAGCAGTTACTCGATCGGGGGTTTAGTTTGTGGCTACACCTTC. Translated, it gives CASSYSIGGLVCGYTF.